The clone carrying this T cell receptor beta chain was seen ten or more times. The antigen is undetermined. Germline loops: CDR1 SGHRS, CDR2 YFSETQ. Trimming pared 2 bases from V and 3 bases from J, leaving 11 bases between. CDR3 length: 14 amino acids. The data belong to a study of response to subunit inactivated influenza vaccine. Points from the study as a whole: New T cells are recruited in small numbers by each seasonal influenza vaccination, according to the authors' suggestion.

In TCRdb, the RT-PCR reads were re-called with MiXCR into one record per CDR3 protein. The sample yields around 190,000 distinct CDR3 sequences, approximately 8.7% seen once. This sequence was found in a man between 50 and 59 years old who received an inactivated influenza vaccine. This chain uses TRBV5-1 with TRBJ2-5; D might be TRBD2 (5 bases). The sample here was non-naive T cells sorted from PBMCs, taken on the day of vaccination. The CDR3 here is CASSFGGVKETQYF. CDR3 DNA sequence: TGCGCCAGCAGCTTCGGAGGAGTAAAAGAGACCCAGTACTTC. The full variable domain, its missing parts supplied by reference TRBV5-1 and TRBJ2-5, is KAGVTQTPRYLIKTRGQQVTLSCSPISGHRSVSWYQQTPGQGLQFLFEYFSETQRNKGNFPGRFSGRQFSNSRSEMNVSTLELGDSALYLCASSFGGVKETQYFGPGTRLLVL.